A single sample gave rise to the 28 T cell receptor beta chains below, sequenced in a study of CD8+ T cells in alopecia areata listed by TCRdb under 2018. The time point label, read with the paper, signifies: baseline before oral tofacitinib. The library came from the immunoSEQ multiplex PCR assay. RNA was extracted from all samples and reverse transcribed into cDNA as template for TCR sequencing. Here the immuneACCESS table is served through TCRdb, limited to in-frame sequences with V and J called. Missing clones are a known gap in these copies; in checked studies unresolved V genes cover under half, and the rest lacks a known reason. This sample is represented by 200,000 to 250,000 clones; roughly two thirds of them were singletons. The leading ten clones occupy around 1.2% of the sample. This specimen consisted of CD4+ T cells sorted from blood, obtained at week 0. These receptors were taken from a human donor with alopecia areata.

This clone occurred a few times. The genes are TRBV29-1 and TRBJ2-6; 8 nucleotides match TRBD1. The CDR3 has 16 residues. Germline-derived CDR1 and CDR2 are SQVTM and ANQGSEA. V lost 6 bases to trimming and J lost 4 bases; unmatched junction nucleotides: 11. The DNA for the CDR3 is TGCAGCGTGGTAGACAGGGGTTTGTGGGGGGCCAACGTCCTGACTTTC. Translating gives CSVVDRGLWGANVLTF.

The chain joins TRBV19 to TRBJ2-1; 12 bases align to TRBD1. Germline CDR1 and CDR2: LNHDA and SQIVND (reference sequence). The CDR3 covers 17 residues. V was pared by 10 bases and J by 12 bases, with 22 bases of the junction left unmatched. CDR3 sequence reads: CATAPGDRGRGRRRQFF. In DNA, the CDR3 is TGTGCCACCGCCCCCGGGGACAGGGGGCGGGGAAGACGACGGCAGTTCTTC.

The CDR3 spells CASSSEKDRANSPLHF. CDR3 in DNA: TGTGCCAGCAGCTCAGAGAAGGACAGGGCTAATTCACCCCTCCACTTT. The chain recombines TRBV7-9 with TRBJ1-6; the match to TRBD1 covers 8 bases. This CDR3 comprises 16 residues. Per the germline V gene, CDR1 is SEHNR and CDR2 is FQNEAQ (reference sequence). Germline trimming cut 4 bases from V and 6 bases from J; bases unmatched to any gene: 8.

CDR3 in DNA: TGTGCCTGGAAAGATAATAGCAATCAGCCCCAGCATTTT. It encodes CAWKDNSNQPQHF. The J gene is TRBJ1-5, the V gene TRBV30; D call uncertain. This CDR3 has 13 residues. Between the trimmed V and J ends, which lost 4 bases and 0 bases, there was a span of 7 bases. The V gene's germline CDR1 is GTSNPN and CDR2 SVGIG (reference sequence).

This clone was detected a few times. The rearrangement links TRBV11-2 to TRBJ2-7; unclear D gene. The CDR3 is 12 amino acids. Germline loops: CDR1 SGHAT, CDR2 FQNNGV. With 1 base removed from V and 4 bases from J, the gap between germline ends came to 5 bases. The CDR3 DNA is TGTGCCAGCAGCTTAGTAGGATACGAGCAGTACTTC. Protein sequence: CASSLVGYEQYF.

This clone has a handful of counts. The gene calls are TRBV27 and TRBJ2-3, with D possibly TRBD2 on 6 matching bases. Trimming took 8 bases from V and 0 from J, leaving 9 bases between them. The germline gives CDR1 MNHEY, CDR2 SMNVEV (reference sequence). There are 13 residues in the CDR3. The CDR3 coding sequence is TGTGCCAGCCGGGGGTGGAGCACAGATACGCAGTATTTT. It translates to CASRGWSTDTQYF.

The chain is built from TRBV30 and TRBJ2-5; possibly TRBD2 for D (6 bases). The CDR3 loop spans 13 amino acids. Per germline, CDR1 GTSNPN and CDR2 SVGIG (reference sequence). Trimming shortened V by 0 bases and J by 5 bases, and 10 bases separated the two germline ends. The CDR3: CAWSVLRGETQYF. DNA of the CDR3: TGTGCCTGGAGTGTACTGCGGGGTGAGACCCAGTACTTC.

The chain recombines TRBV7-9 with TRBJ2-5; the D gene is possibly TRBD1 (5 bases). CDR1 and CDR2 from the germline V gene are SEHNR and FQNEAQ (reference sequence). CDR3 length: 12 amino acids. V shed 5 bases and J shed 5 bases, with 9 bases lying between them. CDR3 protein: CASSRGRETQYF. The DNA for the CDR3 is TGTGCCAGCAGCAGGGGAAGGGAGACCCAGTACTTC.

This clone was picked up a small number of times. The rearrangement links TRBV10-3 to TRBJ2-2; 10 nucleotides agree with TRBD1. Trimming cost V 10 bases and J 5 bases; bases outside gene matches: 4. This CDR3 has 13 residues. Germline V gene data show CDR1 as ENHRY and CDR2 as SYGVKD. The CDR3 loop reads CARRQGATGELFF. The CDR3 DNA sequence: TGTGCCAGGAGACAGGGGGCTACCGGGGAGCTGTTTTTT.

The gene calls are TRBV4-1 and TRBJ2-1, with 7 bases identical to TRBD1. The ends lost 0 bases at V and 5 bases at J; junction bases unmatched: 13. Germline CDR1 reads MGHRA; CDR2 reads YSYEKL. The CDR3 is made up of 18 amino acids. The DNA of the CDR3 is TGCGCCAGCAGCCAAGATGAAGGGGGCTGGGAAGGACACAATGAGCAGTTCTTC. It is translated as CASSQDEGGWEGHNEQFF.

This chain joins TRBV30 and TRBJ2-1; 7 bases map to TRBD1. Looked up from germline, CDR1 is GTSNPN and CDR2 is SVGIG (reference sequence). This CDR3 contains 15 residues. The V gene end was trimmed by 1 base and the J gene end by 1 base; junction bases not matched to a gene: 4. The CDR3 region is CAWSDLTGSYNEQFF. The CDR3 region has the DNA TGTGCCTGGAGTGACTTGACAGGGTCCTACAATGAGCAGTTCTTC.

This clone was recorded only once. The chain combines TRBV5-1 with TRBJ2-1; a possible D gene is TRBD1 (6 bases). Germline loops: CDR1 SGHRS, CDR2 YFSETQ. The length of the CDR3 is 14 residues. Trimming cost V 0 bases and J 6 bases, with 10 bases left between them. The chain's CDR3 is CASSLAAQGNEQFF. The CDR3 DNA reads TGCGCCAGCAGCTTGGCCGCACAGGGCAATGAGCAGTTCTTC. The full variable domain, with the rest looked up from reference TRBV5-1 and TRBJ2-1, is KAGVTQTPRYLIKTRGQQVTLSCSPISGHRSVSWYQQTPGQGLQFLFEYFSETQRNKGNFPGRFSGRQFSNSRSEMNVSTLELGDSALYLCASSLAAQGNEQFFGPGTRLTVL.

The chain combines TRBV6-5 with TRBJ1-2; D is perhaps TRBD1 (6 bases). This CDR3 is 12 amino acids long. Germline CDR1 reads MNHEY; CDR2 reads SVGAGI. V shed 7 bases and J shed 8 bases, with 14 bases lying between them. The CDR3 is CASNAGAGGYTF. As DNA, the CDR3 is TGTGCCAGCAACGCAGGGGCAGGGGGCTACACCTTC.

This clone was seen a single time. V is TRBV29-1 and J is TRBJ2-7; perhaps TRBD1 as D (6 bases). The V and J ends lost 6 bases and 0 bases respectively, with 12 bases between them. The V gene's germline CDR1 is SQVTM and CDR2 ANQGSEA. The CDR3 covers 13 residues. CDR3 in amino acids: CSVGTDSSYEQYF. The DNA of the CDR3 is TGCAGCGTAGGAACGGACAGCTCCTACGAGCAGTACTTC.

This clone was seen just once. The chain has TRBV29-1 and TRBJ1-2; D might be TRBD1 (6 bases). The CDR3 runs to 13 residues. V was clipped by 1 base and J by 7 bases, with 13 bases between them. Germline V lookup: CDR1 SQVTM, CDR2 ANQGSEA. The CDR3 sequence is CSVEVSRGGGYTF. CDR3 DNA sequence: TGCAGCGTTGAAGTGAGCAGGGGTGGTGGCTACACCTTC.

CDR3 loop: CSVEGGRGETQYF. CDR3 nucleotide sequence: TGCAGCGTTGAAGGGGGGCGTGGGGAGACCCAGTACTTC. The V gene is TRBV29-1, the J gene TRBJ2-5, with a weak D call TRBD1 (6 bases). V was cut by 1 base and J by 5 bases, with 11 bases left in between. Germline CDR1 reads SQVTM; CDR2 reads ANQGSEA. The CDR3 has 13 amino acids.

The J gene is TRBJ2-3, the V gene TRBV20-1; D not certain. This CDR3 contains 10 residues. CDR1 and CDR2 (germline): DFQATT, SNEGSKA (reference sequence). The ends were cut back, 5 bases at V and 2 bases at J, with 2 bases in the middle. CDR3 sequence (DNA): TGCAGTGCTTTCACAGATACGCAGTATTTT. This encodes CSAFTDTQYF.

The chain joins TRBV7-2 to TRBJ2-1, with D tentatively TRBD1 (6 bases). There are 13 residues in the CDR3. Trimming left V 5 bases short and J 7 bases short, with 12 bases between. Germline assignment: CDR1 SGHTA and CDR2 FQGNSA. Here the CDR3 DNA reads TGTGCCAGCAGCCGGGACACCCTTAATGAGCAGTTCTTC. Translation: CASSRDTLNEQFF. Filled out from reference TRBV7-2 and TRBJ2-1, the complete variable domain reads GAGVSQSPSNKVTEKGKDVELRCDPISGHTALYWYRQSLGQGLEFLIYFQGNSAPDKSGLPSDRFSAERTGGSVSTLTIQRTQQEDSAVYLCASSRDTLNEQFFGPGTRLTVL.

This clone was found once. The rearrangement uses TRBV7-9 and TRBJ2-1; 8 bases map to TRBD2. V shed 5 bases and J 2 bases; nucleotides not matched to a gene: 5. This CDR3 is 15 amino acids long. Looked up from germline, CDR1 is SEHNR and CDR2 is FQNEAQ (reference sequence). This chain's CDR3 is CASSPGTSAYNEQFF. The CDR3 DNA sequence: TGTGCCAGCAGCCCCGGGACTAGTGCCTACAATGAGCAGTTCTTC.

This chain links TRBV6-5 with TRBJ2-2; D is ambiguous. Deletions cut 2 bases from V and 0 bases from J, with 4 bases between. Germline CDR1 and CDR2: MNHEY and SVGAGI. This CDR3 is built from 14 residues. The CDR3, as DNA: TGTGCCAGCAGTTACGGGGCGAACACCGGGGAGCTGTTTTTT. This gives the protein CASSYGANTGELFF.

The rearrangement links TRBV30 to TRBJ1-6, with 9 bases matching TRBD1. This CDR3 has 15 residues. Trimming cost V 1 base and J 7 bases; bases outside gene matches: 5. Germline assignment: CDR1 GTSNPN and CDR2 SVGIG (reference sequence). The CDR3, as DNA: TGTGCCTGGAGTGCGGGACAGGGAGGAAATTCACCCCTCCACTTT. It specifies CAWSAGQGGNSPLHF.

This chain joins TRBV5-5 and TRBJ2-3; D gene uncertain. The V gene lost 6 bases and the J gene lost 8 bases, with 16 bases spanning the gap. This CDR3 contains 13 residues. Looked up from germline, CDR1 is SGHKS and CDR2 is YYEKEE (reference sequence). The CDR3, as DNA: TGTGCCAGCAACTTAGGCACCCTCGGTACGCAGTATTTT. Its protein product is CASNLGTLGTQYF. The full variable domain, completed using reference TRBV5-5 and TRBJ2-3, is DAGVTQSPTHLIKTRGQQVTLRCSPISGHKSVSWYQQVLGQGPQFIFQYYEKEERGRGNFPDRFSARQFPNYSSELNVNALLLGDSALYLCASNLGTLGTQYFGPGTRLTVL.

This clone was recorded only once. The chain couples TRBV10-3 to TRBJ2-7; no firm D call. The CDR3 is 13 residues long. The germline V and J ends were trimmed by 7 bases and 7 bases, with 17 bases remaining between them. Germline-derived CDR1 and CDR2 are ENHRY and SYGVKD. The CDR3 spells CAITWAPSREQYF. In nucleotides, the CDR3 is TGTGCCATCACGTGGGCTCCAAGTCGGGAGCAGTACTTC.

J is TRBJ1-5 and V is TRBV5-6, with a possible D match to TRBD1 (6 bases). Trimming left V 2 bases short and J 7 bases short, with 13 bases between. Germline values: CDR1 SGHDT, CDR2 YYEEEE. There are 14 residues in the CDR3. This CDR3 reads CASSLSGGRQPQHF. The CDR3 DNA reads TGTGCCAGCAGCTTATCCGGGGGCCGGCAGCCCCAGCATTTT.

The V gene is TRBV30, the J gene TRBJ2-3; tentative D call: TRBD1 (6 bases). The germline V gene encodes CDR1 GTSNPN and CDR2 SVGIG (reference sequence). V lost 0 bases and J lost 5, with 18 bases in between. CDR3 length: 16 residues. DNA of the CDR3: TGTGCCTGGAGTGTACTCGGCAGGGGAAGGAGAGATACGCAGTATTTT. As protein: CAWSVLGRGRRDTQYF. The full variable domain, its missing parts supplied by reference TRBV30 and TRBJ2-3, is SQTIHQWPATLVQPVGSPLSLECTVEGTSNPNLYWYRQAAGRGLQLLFYSVGIGQISSEVPQNLSASRPQDRQFILSSKKLLLSDSGFYLCAWSVLGRGRRDTQYFGPGTRLTVL.

The J gene is TRBJ1-1, the V gene TRBV29-1, with 10 positions matching TRBD1. The CDR3 spans 13 residues. V gave up 2 bases and J gave up 6 bases; unmatched junction bases: 3. CDR1 and CDR2 (germline): SQVTM, ANQGSEA. CDR3 amino acids: CSVERQGAAEAFF. CDR3 bases: TGCAGCGTTGAACGACAGGGGGCCGCTGAAGCTTTCTTT.

V gene TRBV29-1 combines with J gene TRBJ2-2, with D perhaps being TRBD1 or TRBD2 (5 bases each). The V gene lost 4 bases and the J gene lost 6 bases, with 15 bases spanning the gap. CDR1 is SQVTM and CDR2 is ANQGSEA in the germline V gene. The CDR3 has 14 residues. The CDR3 nucleotides are TGCAGCGTTGGCCAAGGAGGCAGGGCCGGGGAGCTGTTTTTT. Amino acid sequence: CSVGQGGRAGELFF.

CDR3 DNA sequence: TGTGCCAGCAGTCGTGGCACGGTCTATGGCTACACCTTC. It is translated as CASSRGTVYGYTF. V and J are TRBV6-5 and TRBJ1-2, with unresolved D. The CDR3 contains 13 residues. Trimming cost V 5 bases and J 4 bases, with 11 bases left between them. Germline V CDR1 and CDR2: MNHEY, SVGAGI.